This TCR beta chain is drawn from a study of blood T cell repertoires in COVID-19. Background on the study: T cells, B-cell-depleted T cells, or PBMCs provided the cDNA or gDNA that served as material.

CDR3 length equals 16 residues. Trimming left V 7 bases short and J 2 bases short, with 15 bases between. Germline V gene lookup returns CDR1 SGHDN and CDR2 FVKESK. Assay: immunoSEQ multiplex PCR; the TCRdb copy retains only in-frame clones and omits some. The table shows about 160,000 clones, with more than 75% occurring only once. In this sample, this clone turned up a few times. This clonotype was obtained from a man aged 35-49 years with acute or convalescent COVID-19. The sequenced material came from peripheral blood. The chain has TRBV14 and TRBJ2-6, with a possible D match to TRBD1 (6 bases). CDR3 amino acids: CASTLGQYAGANVLTF. For the CDR3, the DNA is TGTGCCAGCACCCTGGGACAATATGCTGGGGCCAACGTCCTGACTTTC.